This T cell receptor (beta chain) emerged from a study of Graves' ophthalmopathy and Graves' hyperthyroidism. About the study: Untreated patients at initial diagnosis provided peripheral blood.

The CDR3 sequence is 19 residues long. J gave up 1 base and V 4 bases, and 15 bases lay outside the gene matches. In germline, CDR1 is KGHDR, CDR2 SFDVKD. RNA transcripts were the template, and TCR beta CDR3 regions were amplified from them. Second-round multiplex PCR came after a first-round RT-PCR that employed HTBI primers. TCRdb independently ran MiXCR on the multiplex PCR reads; one entry per CDR3 protein. This table holds 740,000 or so distinct CDR3 sequences, 40% found once. This TCR derives from an adult man with Graves' ophthalmopathy. This chain joins TRBV24-1 and TRBJ1-1, with 9 bases lining up with TRBD1. Sequenced sample: peripheral blood. The CDR3 loop is CATSDLGTGIDTGNTEAFF. DNA of the CDR3: TGTGCCACCAGTGACCTAGGGACAGGGATTGACACAGGGAACACTGAAGCTTTCTTT.